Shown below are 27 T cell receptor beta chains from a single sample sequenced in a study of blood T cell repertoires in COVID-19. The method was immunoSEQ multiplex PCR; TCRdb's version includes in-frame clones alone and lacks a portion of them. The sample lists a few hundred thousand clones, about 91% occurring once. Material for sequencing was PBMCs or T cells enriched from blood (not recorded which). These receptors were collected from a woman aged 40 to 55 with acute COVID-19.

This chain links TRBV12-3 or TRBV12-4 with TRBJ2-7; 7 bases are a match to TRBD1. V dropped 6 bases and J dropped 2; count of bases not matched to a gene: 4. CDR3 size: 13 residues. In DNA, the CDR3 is TGTGCCAGCAGCAAACAGGGGACCTACGAGCAGTACGTC. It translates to CASSKQGTYEQYV.

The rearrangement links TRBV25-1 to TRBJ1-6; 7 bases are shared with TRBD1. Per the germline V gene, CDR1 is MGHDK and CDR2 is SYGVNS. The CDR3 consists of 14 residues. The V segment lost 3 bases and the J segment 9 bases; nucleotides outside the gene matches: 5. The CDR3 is CASSDPGGSSPLHF. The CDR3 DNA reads TGTGCCAGCAGTGATCCAGGGGGAAGTTCACCCCTCCACTTT.

The CDR3 sequence: CASSVERAAETQYF. The DNA for the CDR3 is TGTGCCAGCAGCGTAGAGCGGGCAGCTGAGACCCAGTACTTC. The chain employs TRBV9 and TRBJ2-5; weak D call: TRBD2 (6 bases). This CDR3 spans 14 amino acids. The germline V gene encodes CDR1 SGDLS and CDR2 YYNGEE. The V end was cut by 0 bases, the J end by 5 bases, with 11 bases between.

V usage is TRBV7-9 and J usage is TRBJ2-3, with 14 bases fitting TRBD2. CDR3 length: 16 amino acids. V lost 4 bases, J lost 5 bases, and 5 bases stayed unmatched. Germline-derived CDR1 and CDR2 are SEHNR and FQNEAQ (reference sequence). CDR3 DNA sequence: TGTGCCAGCAGCTCCGGACTAGCGGGGGGCGGAGATACGCAGTATTTT. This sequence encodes CASSSGLAGGGDTQYF.

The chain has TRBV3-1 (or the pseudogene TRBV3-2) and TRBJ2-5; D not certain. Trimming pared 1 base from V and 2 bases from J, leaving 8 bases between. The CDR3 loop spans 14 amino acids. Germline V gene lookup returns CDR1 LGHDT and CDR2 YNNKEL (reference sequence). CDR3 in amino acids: CASSQVSRQETQYF. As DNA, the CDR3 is TGTGCCAGCAGCCAAGTATCCAGGCAAGAGACCCAGTACTTC.

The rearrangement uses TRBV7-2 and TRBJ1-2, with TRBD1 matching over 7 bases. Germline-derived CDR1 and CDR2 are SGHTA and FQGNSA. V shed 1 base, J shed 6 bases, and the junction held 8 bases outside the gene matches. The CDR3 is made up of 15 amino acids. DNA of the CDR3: TGTGCCAGCAGCTTAGATAACAGGGGTGTGGATGGCTACACCTTC. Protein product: CASSLDNRGVDGYTF.

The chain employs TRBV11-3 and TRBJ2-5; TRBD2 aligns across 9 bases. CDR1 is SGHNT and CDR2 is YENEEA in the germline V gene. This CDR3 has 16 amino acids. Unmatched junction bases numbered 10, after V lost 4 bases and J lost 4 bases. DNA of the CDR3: TGTGCCAGCAGCTCGGTAGCGGGAGTTGGGCGAGAGACCCAGTACTTC. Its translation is CASSSVAGVGRETQYF.

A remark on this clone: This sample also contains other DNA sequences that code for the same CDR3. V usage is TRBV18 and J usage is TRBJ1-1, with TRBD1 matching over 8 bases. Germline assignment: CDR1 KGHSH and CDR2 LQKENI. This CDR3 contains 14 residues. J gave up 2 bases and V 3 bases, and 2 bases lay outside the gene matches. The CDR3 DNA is TGTGCCAGCTCACCCGGACAGGGTAACACTGAAGCTTTCTTT. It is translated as CASSPGQGNTEAFF.

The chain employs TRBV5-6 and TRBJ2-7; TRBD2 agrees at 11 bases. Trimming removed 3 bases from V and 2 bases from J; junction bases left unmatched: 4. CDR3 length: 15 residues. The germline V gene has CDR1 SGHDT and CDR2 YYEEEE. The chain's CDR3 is CASSSTSGGTYEQYF. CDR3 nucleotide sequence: TGTGCCAGCAGCTCAACTAGCGGGGGAACCTACGAGCAGTACTTC.

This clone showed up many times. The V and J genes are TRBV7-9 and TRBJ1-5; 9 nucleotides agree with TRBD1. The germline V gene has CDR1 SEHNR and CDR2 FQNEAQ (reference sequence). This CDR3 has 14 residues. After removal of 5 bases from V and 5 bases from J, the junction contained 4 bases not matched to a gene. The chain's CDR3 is CASSLGQGDQPQHF. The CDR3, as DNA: TGTGCCAGCAGCCTGGGACAGGGAGATCAGCCCCAGCATTTT.

CDR3: CASSVFDRAPYGYTF. Here the CDR3 DNA reads TGTGCCAGCAGCGTATTCGACAGGGCCCCCTATGGCTACACCTTC. This chain joins TRBV9 and TRBJ1-2, with 7 bases that match TRBD1. Trimming at V came to 1 base and at J to 4 bases, leaving 7 bases not matched to a gene. Germline CDR1 reads SGDLS; CDR2 reads YYNGEE. This CDR3 comprises 15 residues.

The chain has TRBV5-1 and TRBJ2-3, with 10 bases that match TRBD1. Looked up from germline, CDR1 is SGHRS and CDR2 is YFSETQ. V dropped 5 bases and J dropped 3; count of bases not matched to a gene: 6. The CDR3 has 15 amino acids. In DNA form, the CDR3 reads TGCGCCAGCAGTTTAGAGGGACAGGGGACAGATACGCAGTATTTT. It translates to CASSLEGQGTDTQYF. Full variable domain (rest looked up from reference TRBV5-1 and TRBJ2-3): KAGVTQTPRYLIKTRGQQVTLSCSPISGHRSVSWYQQTPGQGLQFLFEYFSETQRNKGNFPGRFSGRQFSNSRSEMNVSTLELGDSALYLCASSLEGQGTDTQYFGPGTRLTVL.

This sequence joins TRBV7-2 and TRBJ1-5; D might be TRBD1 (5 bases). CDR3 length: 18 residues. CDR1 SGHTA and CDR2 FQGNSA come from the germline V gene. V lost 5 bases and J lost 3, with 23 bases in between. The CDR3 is CASSTTSGTGPLNQPQHF. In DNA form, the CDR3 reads TGTGCCAGCAGCACTACGTCGGGTACAGGACCCCTCAATCAGCCCCAGCATTTT.

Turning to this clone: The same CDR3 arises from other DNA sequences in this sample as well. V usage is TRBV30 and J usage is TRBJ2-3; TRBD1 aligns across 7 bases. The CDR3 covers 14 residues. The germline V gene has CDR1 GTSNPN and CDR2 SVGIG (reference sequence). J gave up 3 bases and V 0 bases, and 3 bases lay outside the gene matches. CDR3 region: CAWSVAGGTDTQYF. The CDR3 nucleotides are TGTGCCTGGAGTGTGGCAGGGGGAACAGATACGCAGTATTTT.

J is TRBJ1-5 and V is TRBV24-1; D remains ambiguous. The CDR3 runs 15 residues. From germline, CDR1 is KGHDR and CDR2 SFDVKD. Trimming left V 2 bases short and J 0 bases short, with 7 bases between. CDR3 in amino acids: CATSDSGSSNQPQHF. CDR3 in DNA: TGTGCCACCAGTGATTCCGGGAGTAGCAATCAGCCCCAGCATTTT.

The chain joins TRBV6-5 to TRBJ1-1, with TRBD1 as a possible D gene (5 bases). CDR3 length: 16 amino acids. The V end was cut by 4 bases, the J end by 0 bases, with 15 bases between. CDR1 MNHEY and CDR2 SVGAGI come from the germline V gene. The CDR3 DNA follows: TGTGCCAGCAGTTGGGGGGGTGGCATGATGAACACTGAAGCTTTCTTT. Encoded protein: CASSWGGGMMNTEAFF.

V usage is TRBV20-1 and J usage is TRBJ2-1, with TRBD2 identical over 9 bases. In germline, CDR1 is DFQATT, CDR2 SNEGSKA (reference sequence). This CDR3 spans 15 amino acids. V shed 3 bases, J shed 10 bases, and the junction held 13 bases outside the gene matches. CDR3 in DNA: TGCAGTGCTAGTAGGGTAGCGGGAGTTTCCACCGAGCAGTTCTTC. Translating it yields CSASRVAGVSTEQFF.

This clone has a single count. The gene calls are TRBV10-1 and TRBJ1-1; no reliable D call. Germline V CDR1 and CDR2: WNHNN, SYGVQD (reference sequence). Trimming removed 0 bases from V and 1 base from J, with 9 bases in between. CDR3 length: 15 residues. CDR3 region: CASSESTPGNTEAFF. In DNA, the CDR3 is TGCGCCAGCAGTGAGTCGACTCCTGGGAACACTGAAGCTTTCTTT.

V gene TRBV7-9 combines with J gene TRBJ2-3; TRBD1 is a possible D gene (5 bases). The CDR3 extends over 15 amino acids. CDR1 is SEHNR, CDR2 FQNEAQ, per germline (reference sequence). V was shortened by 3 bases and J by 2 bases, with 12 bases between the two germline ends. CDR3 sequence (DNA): TGTGCCAGCAGCTTTGACAGTTTTAACACAGATACGCAGTATTTT. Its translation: CASSFDSFNTDTQYF. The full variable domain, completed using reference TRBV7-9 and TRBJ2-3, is DTGVSQNPRHKITKRGQNVTFRCDPISEHNRLYWYRQTLGQGPEFLTYFQNEAQLEKSRLLSDRFSAERPKGSFSTLEIQRTEQGDSAMYLCASSFDSFNTDTQYFGPGTRLTVL.

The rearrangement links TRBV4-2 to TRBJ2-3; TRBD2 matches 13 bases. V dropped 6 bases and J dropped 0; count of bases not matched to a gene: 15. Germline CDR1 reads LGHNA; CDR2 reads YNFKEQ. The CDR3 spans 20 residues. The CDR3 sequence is CASSARTSGGPETSTDTQYF. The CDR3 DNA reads TGTGCCAGCAGTGCCAGGACTAGCGGGGGACCTGAAACTAGCACAGATACGCAGTATTTT.

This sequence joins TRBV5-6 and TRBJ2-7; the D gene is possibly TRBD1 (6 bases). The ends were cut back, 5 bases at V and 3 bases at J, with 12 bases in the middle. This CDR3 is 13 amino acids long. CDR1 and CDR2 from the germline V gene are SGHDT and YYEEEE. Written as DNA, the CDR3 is TGTGCCAGCAGACAGGGTCAAGGCTACGAGCAGTACTTC. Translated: CASRQGQGYEQYF.

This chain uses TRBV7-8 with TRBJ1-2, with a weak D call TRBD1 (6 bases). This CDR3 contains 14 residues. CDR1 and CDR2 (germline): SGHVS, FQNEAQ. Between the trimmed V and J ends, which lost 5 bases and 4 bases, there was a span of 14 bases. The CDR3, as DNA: TGTGCCAGCAGCGTCCAGGGGCAGGCCTATGGCTACACCTTC. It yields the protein CASSVQGQAYGYTF.

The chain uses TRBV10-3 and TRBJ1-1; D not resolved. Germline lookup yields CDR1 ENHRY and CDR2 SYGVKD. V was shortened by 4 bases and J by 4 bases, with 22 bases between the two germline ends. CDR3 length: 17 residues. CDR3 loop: CAISAPGRRPQSTEAFF. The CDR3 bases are TGTGCCATCAGTGCCCCGGGGAGGCGCCCCCAGAGCACTGAAGCTTTCTTT.

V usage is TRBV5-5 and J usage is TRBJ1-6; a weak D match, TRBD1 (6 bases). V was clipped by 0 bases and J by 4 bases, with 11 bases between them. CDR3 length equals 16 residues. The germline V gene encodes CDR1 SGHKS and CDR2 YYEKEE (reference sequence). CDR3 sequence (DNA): TGTGCCAGCAGCTTGGTAGGGCAGGGGTATAATTCACCCCTCCACTTT. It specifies CASSLVGQGYNSPLHF.

CDR3 DNA: TGTGCCAGCAGTGAAGAGGCGGGAAGCGGGAGGGCCGCTAACACCGGGGAGCTGTTTTTT. It codes for CASSEEAGSGRAANTGELFF. The rearrangement joins TRBV6-1 to TRBJ2-2; 10 nucleotides align to TRBD2. Per the germline V gene, CDR1 is MNHNS and CDR2 is SASEGT. After removal of 1 base from V and 2 bases from J, the junction contained 13 bases not matched to a gene. The CDR3 runs to 20 residues.

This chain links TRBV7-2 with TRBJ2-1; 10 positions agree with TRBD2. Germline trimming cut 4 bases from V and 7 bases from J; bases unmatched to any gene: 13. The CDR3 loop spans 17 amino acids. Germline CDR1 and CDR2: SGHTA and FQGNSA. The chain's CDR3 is CASSSWRGLAGENEQFF. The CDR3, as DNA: TGTGCCAGCAGCTCCTGGCGGGGGCTAGCGGGGGAGAATGAGCAGTTCTTC.

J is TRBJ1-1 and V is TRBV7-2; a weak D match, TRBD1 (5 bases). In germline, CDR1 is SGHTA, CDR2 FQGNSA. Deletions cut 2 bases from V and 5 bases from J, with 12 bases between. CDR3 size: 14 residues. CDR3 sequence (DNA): TGTGCCAGCAGCTTACTGTGGGGGGGAACTGAAGCTTTCTTT. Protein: CASSLLWGGTEAFF.